This TCR beta chain was identified during a study of cytomegalovirus exposure and HLA in healthy donors. General observations from the study: Investigators reported under 200 TCR beta chains as tied to cytomegalovirus. Rare TCR sequences dominated, though some public TCRs recurred in many donors. An observed cluster of highly shared sequence variants was recorded as a likely sequencing artifact. In an earlier analysis, in 540 or so donors, most V segments appeared productive either ~87% or ~30% of the time.

About this clone: Antigen: not known.

Primers for the PCR totalled 60 Vbeta and 13 Jbeta. Here immunoSEQ multiplex PCR was the method, and the copy in TCRdb shows in-frame clones only, minus some. This repertoire shows about 78,000 clones, over 60% found once; its top ten account for around 10%. V was cut by 6 bases and J by 4 bases, with 10 bases left in between. The CDR3 runs to 11 residues. Germline CDR1 is DFQATT and CDR2 is SNEGSKA (reference sequence). Sequencing was done on a sample of PBMCs. The chain carries TRBV20-1 and TRBJ2-7; a possible D gene is TRBD1 (5 bases). This TCR was sampled from a middle-aged woman in good health and CMV-seropositive. The CDR3 nucleotides are TGCAGTGCATCGACAGCTTACGAGCAGTACTTC. It is translated as CSASTAYEQYF.